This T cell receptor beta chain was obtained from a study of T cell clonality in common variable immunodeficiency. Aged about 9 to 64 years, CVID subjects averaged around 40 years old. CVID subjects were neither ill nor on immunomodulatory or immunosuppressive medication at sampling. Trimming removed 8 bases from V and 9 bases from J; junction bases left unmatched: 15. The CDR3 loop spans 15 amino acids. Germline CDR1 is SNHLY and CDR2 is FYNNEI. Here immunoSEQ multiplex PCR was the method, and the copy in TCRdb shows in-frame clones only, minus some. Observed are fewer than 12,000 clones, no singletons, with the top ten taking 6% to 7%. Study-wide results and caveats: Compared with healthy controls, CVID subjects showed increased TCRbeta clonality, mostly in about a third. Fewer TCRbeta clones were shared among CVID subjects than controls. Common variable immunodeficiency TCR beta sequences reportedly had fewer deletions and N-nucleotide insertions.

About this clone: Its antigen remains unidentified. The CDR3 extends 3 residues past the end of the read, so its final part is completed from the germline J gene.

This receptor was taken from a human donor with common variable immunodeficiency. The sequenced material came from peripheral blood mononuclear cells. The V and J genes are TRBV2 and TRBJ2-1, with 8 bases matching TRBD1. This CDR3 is CASGAARGPDGEQFF. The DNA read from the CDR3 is TGTGCCAGCGGCGCAGCCAGGGGGCCGGACGGTGAG. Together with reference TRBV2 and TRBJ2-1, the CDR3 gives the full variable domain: EPEVTQTPSHQVTQMGQEVILRCVPISNHLYFYWYRQILGQKVEFLVSFYNNEISEKSEIFDDQFSVERPDGSNFTLKIRSTKLEDSAMYFCASGAARGPDGEQFFGPGTRLTVL.